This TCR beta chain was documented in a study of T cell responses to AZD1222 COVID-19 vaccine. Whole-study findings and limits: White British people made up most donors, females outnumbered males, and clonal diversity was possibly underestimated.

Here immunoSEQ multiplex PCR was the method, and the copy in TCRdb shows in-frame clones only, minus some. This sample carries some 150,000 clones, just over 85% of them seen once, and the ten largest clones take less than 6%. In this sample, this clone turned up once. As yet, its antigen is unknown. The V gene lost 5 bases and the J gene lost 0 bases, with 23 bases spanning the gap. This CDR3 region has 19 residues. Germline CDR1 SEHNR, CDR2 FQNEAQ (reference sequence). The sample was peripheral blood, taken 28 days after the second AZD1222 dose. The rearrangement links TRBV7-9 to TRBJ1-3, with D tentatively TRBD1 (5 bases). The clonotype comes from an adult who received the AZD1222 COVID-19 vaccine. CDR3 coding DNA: TGTGCCAGCAGCCCTACCCGGTTCCCAGGGACCGTCTCTGGAAACACCATATATTTT. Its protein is CASSPTRFPGTVSGNTIYF.